The clone carrying this T cell receptor beta chain was recorded once. Antigen specificity is unknown. Run at survey level, the immunoSEQ assay was version v3.0. The repertoire was sequenced with immunoSEQ multiplex PCR; TCRdb's copy has only in-frame clones and lacks some. The sample contains tens of thousands of clones, 65% to 85% of which appear only once. This entry belongs to a study of long-term antiretroviral therapy in people with HIV. Points from the study as a whole: Whereas controls had wider CDR3 length ranges, HIV repertoires had narrower ones.

The CDR3 totals 17 residues. V was pared by 3 bases and J by 0 bases, with 18 bases between. The V gene's germline CDR1 is MNHEY and CDR2 SMNVEV (reference sequence). Source: unsorted PBMCs, taken 1.5 years after starting antiretroviral therapy. This sequence joins TRBV27 and TRBJ2-7, with unresolved D. The source is a man aged 25-45 years with HIV. CDR3 bases: TGTGCCAGCAGTTTCAGATGGTCACAGCTCGACTCCTACGAGCAGTACTTC. Encoded protein: CASSFRWSQLDSYEQYF.